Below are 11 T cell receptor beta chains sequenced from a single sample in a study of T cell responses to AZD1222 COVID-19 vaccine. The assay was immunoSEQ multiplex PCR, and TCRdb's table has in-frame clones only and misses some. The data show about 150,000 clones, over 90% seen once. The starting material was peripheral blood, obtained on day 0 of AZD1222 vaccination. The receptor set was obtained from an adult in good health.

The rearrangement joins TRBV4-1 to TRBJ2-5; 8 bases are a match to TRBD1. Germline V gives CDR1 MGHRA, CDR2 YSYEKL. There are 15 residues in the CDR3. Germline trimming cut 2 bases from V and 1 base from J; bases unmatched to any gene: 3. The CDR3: CASSQQTGVQETQYF. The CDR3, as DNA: TGCGCCAGCAGCCAACAGACAGGGGTCCAAGAGACCCAGTACTTC.

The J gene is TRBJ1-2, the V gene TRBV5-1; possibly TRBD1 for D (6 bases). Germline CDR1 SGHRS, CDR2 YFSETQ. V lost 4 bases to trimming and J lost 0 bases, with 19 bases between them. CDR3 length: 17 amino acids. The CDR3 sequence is CASSINTQGFTNYGYTF. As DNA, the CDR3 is TGCGCCAGCAGCATTAATACACAGGGTTTTACTAACTATGGCTACACCTTC.

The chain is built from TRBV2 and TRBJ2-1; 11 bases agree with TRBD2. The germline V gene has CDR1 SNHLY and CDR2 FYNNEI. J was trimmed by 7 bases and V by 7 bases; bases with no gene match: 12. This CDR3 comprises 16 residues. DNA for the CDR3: TGTGCCAGCAAGACCTTAGCGGGAGGGCCGTCAAATGAGCAGTTCTTC. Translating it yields CASKTLAGGPSNEQFF.

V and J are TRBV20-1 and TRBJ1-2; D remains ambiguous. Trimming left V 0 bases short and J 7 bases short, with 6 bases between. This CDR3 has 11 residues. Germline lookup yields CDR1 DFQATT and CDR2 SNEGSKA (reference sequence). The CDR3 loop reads CSARDVGGYTF. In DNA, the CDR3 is TGCAGTGCTAGAGACGTTGGTGGCTACACCTTC.

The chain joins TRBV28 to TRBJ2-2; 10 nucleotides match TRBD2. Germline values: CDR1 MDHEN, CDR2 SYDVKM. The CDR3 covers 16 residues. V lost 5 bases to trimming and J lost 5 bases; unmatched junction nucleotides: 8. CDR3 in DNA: TGTGCCAGCAGTCCTGCTAGCGGGAGTGAAACCGGGGAGCTGTTTTTT. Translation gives CASSPASGSETGELFF.

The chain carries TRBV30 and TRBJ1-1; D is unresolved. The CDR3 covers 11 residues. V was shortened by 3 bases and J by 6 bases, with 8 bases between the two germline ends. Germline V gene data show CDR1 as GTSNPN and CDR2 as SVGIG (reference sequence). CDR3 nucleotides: TGTGCCTGGAGATTCCTCGCTGAAGCTTTCTTT. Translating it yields CAWRFLAEAFF.

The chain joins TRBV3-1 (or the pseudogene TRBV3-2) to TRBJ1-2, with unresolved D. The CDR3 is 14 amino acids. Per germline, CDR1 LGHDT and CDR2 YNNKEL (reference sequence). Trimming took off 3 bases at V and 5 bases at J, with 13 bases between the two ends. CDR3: CASSQRDPSYGYTF. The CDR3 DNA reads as TGTGCCAGCAGCCAGCGAGACCCCTCGTATGGCTACACCTTC.

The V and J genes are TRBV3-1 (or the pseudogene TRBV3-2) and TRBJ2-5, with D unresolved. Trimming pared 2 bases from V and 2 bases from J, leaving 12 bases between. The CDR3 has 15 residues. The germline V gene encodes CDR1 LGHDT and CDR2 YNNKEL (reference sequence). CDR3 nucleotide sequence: TGTGCCAGCAGCCAAAGGTACAAAGGGCAAGAGACCCAGTACTTC. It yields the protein CASSQRYKGQETQYF.

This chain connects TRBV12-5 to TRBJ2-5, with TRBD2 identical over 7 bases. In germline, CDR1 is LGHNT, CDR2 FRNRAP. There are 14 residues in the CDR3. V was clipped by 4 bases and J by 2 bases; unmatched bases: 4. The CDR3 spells CASGSPGLQETQYF. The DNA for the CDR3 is TGTGCTAGTGGTTCCCCGGGACTACAAGAGACCCAGTACTTC.

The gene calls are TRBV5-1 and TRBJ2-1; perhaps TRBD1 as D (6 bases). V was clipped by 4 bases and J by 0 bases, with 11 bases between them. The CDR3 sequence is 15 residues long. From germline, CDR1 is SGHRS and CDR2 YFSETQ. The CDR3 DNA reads TGCGCCAGCAGCCCCGGGACACTCTCCTACAATGAGCAGTTCTTC. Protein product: CASSPGTLSYNEQFF.

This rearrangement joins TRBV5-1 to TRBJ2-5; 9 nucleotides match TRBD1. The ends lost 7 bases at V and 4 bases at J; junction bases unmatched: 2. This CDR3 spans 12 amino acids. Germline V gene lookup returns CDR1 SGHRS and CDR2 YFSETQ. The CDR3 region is CASRGQGETQYF. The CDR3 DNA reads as TGCGCCAGCCGGGGACAGGGAGAGACCCAGTACTTC.